The T cell receptor beta chain described here comes from a study of Graves' ophthalmopathy and Graves' hyperthyroidism. Amplified TCR beta CDR3 regions were obtained using RNA transcripts as template. Second-round multiplex PCR came after a first-round RT-PCR that employed HTBI primers. TCRdb reanalysed the multiplex PCR reads using MiXCR and keeps one entry per CDR3 protein. The sample contains a few hundred thousand distinct CDR3 sequences, roughly 16% of which appear only once. In donors with ophthalmopathy, activity was moderate-to-severe, with CAS ≥3, NOSPECS ≥4 and duration under 3 months. Clinicians made diagnoses from clinical symptoms, serum thyroxine, TRAb, thyroid ultrasound and orbital computed tomography. In its sample, this clonotype was seen many times. V shed 2 bases, J shed 7 bases, and the junction held 12 bases outside the gene matches. The CDR3 totals 16 residues. Germline CDR1 MGHRA, CDR2 YSYEKL.

The rearrangement uses TRBV4-1 and TRBJ2-7, with TRBD2 matching over 9 bases. This sequence was found in an adult man with Graves' ophthalmopathy. The sequenced sample was peripheral blood. CDR3 residues: CASSQWASGIPEEQYF. CDR3 DNA sequence: TGCGCCAGCAGCCAATGGGCTAGCGGGATCCCGGAGGAGCAGTACTTC.